Presented here are 10 T cell receptor beta chains from one specimen sequenced in a study of human T cells and chemical hapten exposure (dated by TCRdb to about 2021). In the paper's terms, the time point label means: patch test 2, 6 weeks after DPC sensitization. The treatment or condition label, as the study defines it: therapeutic diphenylcyclopropenone sensitization with weekly scalp DPC. The library was made by RACE. Sequencing took place on a NextSeq 500. The raw public data were reprocessed by TCRdb itself: fastp quality trimming at Q25, MiXCR clonotype calling, in-frame beta chains only. For every CDR3 protein sequence, its rows merge into one entry that carries the most common genes and DNA. This sample holds some 79,000 distinct CDR3 sequences; 8.5% to 12% were observed only once. The ten top clones hold approximately 4.7% of the sample. This sample comprised whole blood, obtained in connection with sensitization to the hapten diphenylcyclopropenone (DPC). The receptors originated from a woman between 50 and 59 years old with alopecia areata. Some clones in this sample may be carry-over from other donors' samples.

This clonotype was recorded at least ten times. V is TRBV7-6 and J is TRBJ2-2; 9 bases agree with TRBD2. Germline loops: CDR1 SGHVS, CDR2 FNYEAQ. The CDR3 sequence is 19 residues long. J lost 1 base, V lost 4 bases, and 13 bases had no gene match. The DNA for the CDR3 is TGTGCCAGCAGCTCGAGATCCCGTGGACTAGCGAGGAACACCGGGGAGCTGTTTTTT. It is translated as CASSSRSRGLARNTGELFF.

J is TRBJ2-3 and V is TRBV4-2; unclear D gene. This CDR3 is built from 15 residues. Germline CDR1 is LGHNA and CDR2 is YNFKEQ. Trimming took 0 bases from V and 0 from J, leaving 7 bases between them. The DNA for the CDR3 is TGTGCCAGCAGCCAAGATCTTCAGAGCACAGATACGCAGTATTTT. Amino acids: CASSQDLQSTDTQYF.

This chain links TRBV20-1 with TRBJ2-7, with D perhaps TRBD2 (6 bases). The ends were cut back, 2 bases at V and 6 bases at J, with 17 bases in the middle. The germline V gene has CDR1 DFQATT and CDR2 SNEGSKA (reference sequence). The CDR3 loop spans 14 amino acids. In nucleotides, the CDR3 is TGCAGTGCTAGAAAGGACGGGGGTCAGGTCGAGCAGTACTTC. Its translation: CSARKDGGQVEQYF.

This clonotype occurred many times. The J gene is TRBJ1-4, the V gene TRBV5-5; 7 bases map to TRBD1. The V gene end was trimmed by 4 bases and the J gene end by 7 bases; junction bases not matched to a gene: 13. Per the germline V gene, CDR1 is SGHKS and CDR2 is YYEKEE (reference sequence). The length of the CDR3 is 16 residues. The CDR3 is CASSVRQGRLVEKLFF. The DNA of the CDR3 is TGTGCCAGCAGCGTCCGACAGGGCCGGTTGGTTGAAAAACTGTTTTTT.

This clonotype showed up just a few times. V is TRBV6-1 and J is TRBJ1-4; D is ambiguous. Germline values: CDR1 MNHNS, CDR2 SASEGT. Trimming stripped 6 bases from V and 6 bases from J, with 8 bases between. The CDR3 loop spans 12 amino acids. CDR3 loop: CASRSGYEKLFF. The CDR3 region has the DNA TGTGCCAGCAGATCGGGGTATGAAAAACTGTTTTTT.

V gene TRBV2 combines with J gene TRBJ1-5; tentative D call: TRBD1 (5 bases). CDR3 length: 15 residues. Germline CDR1 is SNHLY and CDR2 is FYNNEI. Trimming took off 2 bases at V and 0 bases at J, with 8 bases between the two ends. The CDR3 DNA follows: TGTGCCAGCAGTGAAAACAGGCCTAGCAATCAGCCCCAGCATTTT. Residues: CASSENRPSNQPQHF. Complete variable domain (other parts from reference TRBV2 and TRBJ1-5): EPEVTQTPSHQVTQMGQEVILRCVPISNHLYFYWYRQILGQKVEFLVSFYNNEISEKSEIFDDQFSVERPDGSNFTLKIRSTKLEDSAMYFCASSENRPSNQPQHFGDGTRLSIL.

The chain carries TRBV30 and TRBJ2-3, with TRBD2 as a possible D gene (6 bases). The ends were cut back, 2 bases at V and 3 bases at J, with 15 bases in the middle. Per germline, CDR1 GTSNPN and CDR2 SVGIG (reference sequence). The CDR3 sequence is 15 residues long. The CDR3 loop reads CAWSPGGRRTDTQYF. The DNA of the CDR3 is TGTGCCTGGAGTCCAGGAGGGCGGCGAACAGATACGCAGTATTTT.

This clonotype has only a few counts. This chain uses TRBV28 with TRBJ2-7; D is uncertain. The germline V and J ends were trimmed by 2 bases and 2 bases, with 7 bases remaining between them. This CDR3 is 13 amino acids long. Germline CDR1 and CDR2: MDHEN and SYDVKM. The CDR3 DNA reads as TGTGCCAGCAGTTTAAGGGTTACCTACGAGCAGTACTTC. The encoded protein is CASSLRVTYEQYF.

This clonotype was observed a handful of times. The chain uses TRBV29-1 and TRBJ1-4, with TRBD1 matching 7 bases. Germline values: CDR1 SQVTM, CDR2 ANQGSEA. The junction had 5 bases not matched to a gene; V was cut back by 7 bases and J by 3 bases. The CDR3 totals 13 residues. CDR3 residues: CSALQGPNEKLFF. In DNA, the CDR3 is TGCAGCGCTCTACAGGGGCCTAATGAAAAACTGTTTTTT.

On this clonotype itself: One junction end disagrees with the germline gene, perhaps due to a read error. V and J are TRBV15 and TRBJ2-1, with 10 bases aligning to TRBD1. Germline V gene lookup returns CDR1 LNHNV and CDR2 YYDKDF (reference sequence). The CDR3 is 16 residues long. The CDR3 nucleotides are TGTGCCACCAGCAGAGACGGGGACAGGGGATTTTCGAATTCAACCTTC. It translates to CATSRDGDRGFSNSTF.